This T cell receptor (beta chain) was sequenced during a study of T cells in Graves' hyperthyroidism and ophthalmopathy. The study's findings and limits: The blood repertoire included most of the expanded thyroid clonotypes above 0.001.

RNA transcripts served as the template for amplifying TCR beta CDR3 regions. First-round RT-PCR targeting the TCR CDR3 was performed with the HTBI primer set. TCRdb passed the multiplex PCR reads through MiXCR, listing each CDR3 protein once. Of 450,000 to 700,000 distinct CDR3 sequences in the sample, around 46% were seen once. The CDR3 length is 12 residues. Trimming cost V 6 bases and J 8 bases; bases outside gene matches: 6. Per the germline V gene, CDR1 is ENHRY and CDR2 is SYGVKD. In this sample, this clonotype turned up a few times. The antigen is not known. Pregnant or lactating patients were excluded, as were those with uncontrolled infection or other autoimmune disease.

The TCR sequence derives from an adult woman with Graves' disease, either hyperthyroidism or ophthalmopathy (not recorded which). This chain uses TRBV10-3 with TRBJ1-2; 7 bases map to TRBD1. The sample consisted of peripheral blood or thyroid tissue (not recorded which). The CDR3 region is CAIRRQGEGYTF. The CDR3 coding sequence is TGTGCCATCAGACGACAGGGCGAGGGCTACACCTTC.